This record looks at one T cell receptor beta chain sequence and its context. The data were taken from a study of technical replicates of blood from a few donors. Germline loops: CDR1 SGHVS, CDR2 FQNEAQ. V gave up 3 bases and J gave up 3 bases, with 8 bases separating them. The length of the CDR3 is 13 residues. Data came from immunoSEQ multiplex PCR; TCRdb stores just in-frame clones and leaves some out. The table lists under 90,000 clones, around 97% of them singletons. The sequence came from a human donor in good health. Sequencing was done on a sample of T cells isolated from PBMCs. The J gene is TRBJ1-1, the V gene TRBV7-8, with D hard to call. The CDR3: CASSFRTDTEAFF. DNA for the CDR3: TGTGCCAGCAGCTTTCGCACAGACACTGAAGCTTTCTTT.